This T cell receptor (beta chain) emerged from a study of beta chain features in type 1 diabetes. General study findings and limits: The study found moderately but significantly shorter TCRB CDR3s in all four CD4+ subsets of Type 1 diabetes patients.

The study reverse transcribed the entire isolated RNA, so it sequenced expressed TCRB transcripts. The protocol was immunoSEQ multiplex PCR, while the TCRdb copy is restricted to in-frame clones and leaves out a portion. This sample has under 20,000 clones; roughly 69% occur once, and the top ten carry 2% to 2.5%. V shed 3 bases and J 2 bases; nucleotides not matched to a gene: 12. The CDR3 covers 17 residues. Germline CDR1 reads KGHSH; CDR2 reads LQKENI. In its sample, this clone was seen a few times. Its specificity is not known. The gene calls are TRBV18 and TRBJ2-5; 7 positions match TRBD2. The sample consisted of Tregs from blood. This sequence was found in a man aged 25-40 years with type 1 diabetes. The CDR3 reads CASSPPPVRGRQETQYF. The CDR3 DNA sequence: TGTGCCAGCTCACCGCCCCCCGTGCGGGGGAGGCAAGAGACCCAGTACTTC.